Listed below are T cell receptor beta chains from one sample, sequenced in a study of low-dose radiotherapy and immunotherapy resistance in tumors. TCRdb redid the calling of the reads with MiXCR, one entry per CDR3 protein. Of roughly 52,000 distinct CDR3 sequences detected, approximately 31% appear once; the ten largest clones hold less than 9.5%. Sequencing used PBMCs, obtained after low-dose radiotherapy plus immunotherapy. The receptor source for this set is a male donor with rectosigmoid adenocarcinoma. Each CDR3 is given with its conserved first and last residue. The D gene is left open where the match is weak. Some rows mark clone size as missing; the rest say once, few, many or name a class of expanded clone.

v_call: TRBV7-9; clone_size: many; d_call: NA; j_call: TRBJ1-1; cdr3_nt: TGTGCCAGCAGCTTGTCTGGGGACACTGAAGCTTTCTTT; cdr3_aa: CASSLSGDTEAFF
v_call: TRBV28; clone_size: many; d_call: NA; j_call: TRBJ2-2; cdr3_nt: TGTGCCAGCAGTTTATCCCAGGGCTCCGGGGAGCTGTTTTTT; cdr3_aa: CASSLSQGSGELFF
v_call: TRBV10-3; clone_size: many; d_call: TRBD1; j_call: TRBJ2-7; cdr3_nt: TGTGCCACCACGCTTCGGACAGGAAACGAGCAGTACTTC; cdr3_aa: CATTLRTGNEQYF
v_call: TRBV4-3; clone_size: many; d_call: TRBD1; j_call: TRBJ2-4; cdr3_nt: TGCGCCAGCAGCCAACAGGACAGGGGTGCGACCAAAAACATTCAGTACTTC; cdr3_aa: CASSQQDRGATKNIQYF
v_call: TRBV7-2; clone_size: many; d_call: NA; j_call: TRBJ2-1; cdr3_nt: TGTGCCAGCAGCTCCCCGGGGAATGAGCAGTTCTTC; cdr3_aa: CASSSPGNEQFF
v_call: TRBV18; clone_size: many; d_call: TRBD2; j_call: TRBJ2-3; cdr3_nt: TGTGCCAGCTCCCGAACCGGGGGGATGGATACGCAGTATTTT; cdr3_aa: CASSRTGGMDTQYF
v_call: TRBV6-2/TRBV6-3; clone_size: many; d_call: NA; j_call: TRBJ2-6; cdr3_nt: TGTGCCAGCAGTTACAGGGAGCCCAAATACTCTGGGGCCAACGTCCTGACTTTC; cdr3_aa: CASSYREPKYSGANVLTF
v_call: TRBV6-6; clone_size: few; d_call: NA; j_call: TRBJ2-7; cdr3_nt: TGTGCCAGCAGAGGGGTCTCCTACGAGCAGTACTTC; cdr3_aa: CASRGVSYEQYF
v_call: TRBV28; clone_size: many; d_call: NA; j_call: TRBJ2-2; cdr3_nt: TGTGCCAGCAAAGGGCTAGGGGTGAACACCGGGGAGCTGTTTTTT; cdr3_aa: CASKGLGVNTGELFF
v_call: TRBV27; clone_size: many; d_call: NA; j_call: TRBJ2-1; cdr3_nt: TGTGCCAGCAGTTCTCGAATTAACGCCTGGCTGAATGAGCAGTTCTTC; cdr3_aa: CASSSRINAWLNEQFF
v_call: TRBV29-1; clone_size: few; d_call: NA; j_call: TRBJ2-7; cdr3_nt: TGCAGCGTTGAGCGGACCCGGGATGGCGAGCAGTACTTC; cdr3_aa: CSVERTRDGEQYF
v_call: TRBV7-2; clone_size: NA; d_call: TRBD2; j_call: TRBJ2-5; cdr3_nt: TGTGCCAGCAGCTCTAGCGGGCGGGAGGAGGAGACCCAGTACTTC; cdr3_aa: CASSSSGREEETQYF
v_call: TRBV11-2; clone_size: few; d_call: NA; j_call: TRBJ2-1; cdr3_nt: TGTGCCAGCAGCTTAGGAGGGGGGCCCTACAATGAGCAGTTCTTC; cdr3_aa: CASSLGGGPYNEQFF
v_call: TRBV5-1; clone_size: many; d_call: TRBD1; j_call: TRBJ1-2; cdr3_nt: TGCGCCAGCAGCTCGCTGACGGGAGGACAGGGGGCGACGGGCTACACCTTC; cdr3_aa: CASSSLTGGQGATGYTF
v_call: TRBV29-1; clone_size: many; d_call: NA; j_call: TRBJ1-2; cdr3_nt: TGCAGCGGCACGGGCGGGGGGAGCTATGGCTACACCTTC; cdr3_aa: CSGTGGGSYGYTF
v_call: TRBV20-1; clone_size: many; d_call: NA; j_call: TRBJ2-2; cdr3_nt: TGCAGTGCCTTAGCGGCCGTCAACACCGGGGAGCTGTTTTTT; cdr3_aa: CSALAAVNTGELFF
v_call: TRBV6-2/TRBV6-3; clone_size: NA; d_call: NA; j_call: TRBJ1-6; cdr3_nt: TGTGCCAGCAGTTATCCAGCGACAGGCAGGGGTTCACCCCTCCACTTT; cdr3_aa: CASSYPATGRGSPLHF
v_call: TRBV2; clone_size: many; d_call: NA; j_call: TRBJ2-7; cdr3_nt: TGTGCCAGCAGTGACGACGGCTACGAGCAGTACTTC; cdr3_aa: CASSDDGYEQYF
v_call: TRBV6-6; clone_size: many; d_call: NA; j_call: TRBJ2-5; cdr3_nt: TGTGCCAGCAGTTACGCGTCTCCAGGTGCGGAGACCCAGTACTTC; cdr3_aa: CASSYASPGAETQYF
v_call: TRBV28; clone_size: many; d_call: TRBD1; j_call: TRBJ2-7; cdr3_nt: TGTGCCAGCAGCTTCACGGGGACAGGTGACTACGAGCAGTACTTC; cdr3_aa: CASSFTGTGDYEQYF
v_call: TRBV18; clone_size: many; d_call: NA; j_call: TRBJ2-2; cdr3_nt: TGTGCCAGCTCACCAAATAACAGGAACACCGGGGAGCTGTTTTTT; cdr3_aa: CASSPNNRNTGELFF
v_call: TRBV5-1; clone_size: NA; d_call: NA; j_call: TRBJ2-1; cdr3_nt: TGTGCCAGCAGCTTGGCCAGCTTTTATGAGCAGTTCTTC; cdr3_aa: CASSLASFYEQFF
v_call: TRBV28; clone_size: NA; d_call: TRBD2; j_call: TRBJ2-7; cdr3_nt: TGTGCCAGCATCAACATGGGGGGGAAGGCCTACGAGCAGTACTTC; cdr3_aa: CASINMGGKAYEQYF
v_call: TRBV29-1; clone_size: NA; d_call: TRBD2; j_call: TRBJ2-4; cdr3_nt: TGCAGCGCCCGGACTAGCGGGACCGGTAACATTCAGTACTTC; cdr3_aa: CSARTSGTGNIQYF
v_call: TRBV5-4; clone_size: NA; d_call: NA; j_call: TRBJ2-1; cdr3_nt: TGTGCCAGCAGACCGAGGGGATCCTCCTACAATGAGCAGTTCTTC; cdr3_aa: CASRPRGSSYNEQFF